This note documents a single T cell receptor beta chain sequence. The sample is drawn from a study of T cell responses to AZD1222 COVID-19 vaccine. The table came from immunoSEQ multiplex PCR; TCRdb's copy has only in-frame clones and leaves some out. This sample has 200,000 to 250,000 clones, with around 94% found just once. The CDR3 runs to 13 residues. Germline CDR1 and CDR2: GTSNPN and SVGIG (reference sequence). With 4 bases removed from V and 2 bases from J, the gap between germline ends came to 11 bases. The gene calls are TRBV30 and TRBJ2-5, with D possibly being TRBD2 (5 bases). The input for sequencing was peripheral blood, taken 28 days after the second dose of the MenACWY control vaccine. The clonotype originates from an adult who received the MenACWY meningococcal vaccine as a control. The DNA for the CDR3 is TGTGCCTGGACGGGAAGCGGACAAGAGACCCAGTACTTC. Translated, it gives CAWTGSGQETQYF.